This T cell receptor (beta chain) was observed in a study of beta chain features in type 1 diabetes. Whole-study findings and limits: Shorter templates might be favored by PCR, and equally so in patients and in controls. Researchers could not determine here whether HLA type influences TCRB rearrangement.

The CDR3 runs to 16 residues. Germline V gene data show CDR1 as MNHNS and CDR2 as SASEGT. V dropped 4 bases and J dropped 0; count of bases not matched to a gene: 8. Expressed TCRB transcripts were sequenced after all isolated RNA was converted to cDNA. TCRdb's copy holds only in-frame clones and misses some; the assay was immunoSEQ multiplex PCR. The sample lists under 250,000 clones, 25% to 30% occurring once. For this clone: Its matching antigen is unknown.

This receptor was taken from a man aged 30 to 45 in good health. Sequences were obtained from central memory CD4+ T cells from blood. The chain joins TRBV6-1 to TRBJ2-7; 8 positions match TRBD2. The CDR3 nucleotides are TGTGCCAGCAGTGTCCGGGCGGGGGGCCTCTCCTACGAGCAGTACTTC. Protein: CASSVRAGGLSYEQYF.